Below, 23 T cell receptor beta chains from the same sample are listed, as sequenced in a study of cytomegalovirus exposure and HLA in healthy donors listed by TCRdb under 2017. The library was prepared using the immunoSEQ multiplex PCR assay. For the multiplex PCR, a mixture combining 60 forward primers for TCR Vbeta segments and 13 reverse primers for TCR Jbeta segments was used. Entries here come from immuneACCESS through TCRdb and include only in-frame sequences with V and J called. Some clones fail to appear in such tables; in the studies checked, an unresolved V gene covers under half of the shortfall, and the cause of the remainder is unknown. Recorded for this sample are under 200,000 clones; 71% of them occurred a single time. The ten largest clones take up over 2.5% of the sample. Sequencing used PBMCs. The source of these receptors is a woman in her thirties in good health and CMV-seronegative.

The CDR3 here is CASSPSVLRGTGELFF. CDR3 sequence (DNA): TGTGCCAGCTCACCATCTGTTCTCCGGGGAACCGGGGAGCTGTTTTTT. The rearrangement uses TRBV18 and TRBJ2-2, with a possible D match to TRBD2 (5 bases). V lost 2 bases, J lost 5 bases, and 15 bases lay in between. The CDR3 runs to 16 residues. Germline CDR1 reads KGHSH; CDR2 reads LQKENI.

V is TRBV15 and J is TRBJ1-4; D perhaps matches TRBD1 (5 bases). Germline CDR1 and CDR2: LNHNV and YYDKDF (reference sequence). The CDR3 loop spans 15 amino acids. V lost 1 base to trimming and J lost 6 bases, with 12 bases between them. Here the CDR3 DNA reads TGTGCCACCAGCAGAGGTTTACAGGCTGATGAAAAACTGTTTTTT. It specifies CATSRGLQADEKLFF.

The DNA of the CDR3 is TGCGCCAGCAGCCAAGTAAGCGGGGGGACCTACGAGCAGTACTTC. It yields the protein CASSQVSGGTYEQYF. This chain connects TRBV4-1 to TRBJ2-7; 9 bases fit TRBD2. The germline gives CDR1 MGHRA, CDR2 YSYEKL. The CDR3 has 15 residues. J lost 2 bases, V lost 1 base, and 3 bases had no gene match.

The chain recombines TRBV6-5 with TRBJ1-1; 7 bases are shared with TRBD1. The CDR3 consists of 15 residues. Germline-derived CDR1 and CDR2 are MNHEY and SVGAGI. Germline trimming cut 0 bases from V and 2 bases from J; bases unmatched to any gene: 3. CDR3 residues: CASSYSTGFNTEAFF. CDR3 nucleotides: TGTGCCAGCAGTTACTCGACAGGGTTCAACACTGAAGCTTTCTTT.

The chain combines TRBV7-9 with TRBJ1-3, with TRBD1 matching over 8 bases. CDR1 and CDR2 from the germline V gene are SEHNR and FQNEAQ (reference sequence). The ends lost 3 bases at V and 4 bases at J; junction bases unmatched: 8. The CDR3 has 16 amino acids. The DNA of the CDR3 is TGTGCCAGCAGCTTGTCCCCCGGGACAGGAGGAAACACCATATATTTT. Translating gives CASSLSPGTGGNTIYF.

This clone was seen a handful of times. The V gene is TRBV28, the J gene TRBJ1-2; 9 bases align to TRBD1. The CDR3 covers 15 residues. CDR1 is MDHEN, CDR2 SYDVKM, per germline. J was trimmed by 3 bases and V by 5 bases; bases with no gene match: 7. This CDR3 is CASSTGDRADYGYTF. CDR3 DNA: TGTGCCAGCAGTACAGGGGACAGGGCTGACTATGGCTACACCTTC.

This clone was observed a few times. The genes are TRBV18 and TRBJ2-7; D uncertain. The germline V and J ends were trimmed by 3 bases and 0 bases, with 6 bases remaining between them. CDR1 and CDR2 (germline): KGHSH, LQKENI. The CDR3 loop spans 13 amino acids. CDR3 amino acids: CASSPVSSYEQYF. The CDR3 bases are TGTGCCAGCTCACCGGTCAGCTCCTACGAGCAGTACTTC.

V gene TRBV29-1 combines with J gene TRBJ1-1; the match to TRBD1 covers 7 bases. The V segment lost 6 bases and the J segment 8 bases; nucleotides outside the gene matches: 6. This CDR3 is 11 amino acids long. From germline, CDR1 is SQVTM and CDR2 ANQGSEA. CDR3 amino acids: CSVATGKEAFF. CDR3 bases: TGCAGCGTGGCGACAGGGAAGGAAGCTTTCTTT.

The genes are TRBV5-1 and TRBJ2-7, with D possibly matching TRBD2 (5 bases). CDR1 is SGHRS and CDR2 is YFSETQ in the germline V gene. V was pared by 7 bases and J by 4 bases, with 24 bases between. The CDR3 spans 16 residues. The CDR3: CASRPVGLGVGYEQYF. The CDR3 DNA reads TGCGCCAGCCGCCCCGTCGGTCTCGGGGTGGGATACGAGCAGTACTTC.

V and J are TRBV9 and TRBJ1-1; D not certain. Trimming pared 8 bases from V and 0 bases from J, leaving 14 bases between. The CDR3 is 14 amino acids. Per germline, CDR1 SGDLS and CDR2 YYNGEE. The CDR3 DNA sequence: TGTGCCAGTTCTGTCGGTAATATGAACACTGAAGCTTTCTTT. Residues: CASSVGNMNTEAFF.

The chain combines TRBV2 with TRBJ1-1; 7 bases are a match to TRBD1. With V trimmed by 6 bases and J by 2 bases, 6 bases remained unmatched. The CDR3 consists of 14 residues. The germline V gene has CDR1 SNHLY and CDR2 FYNNEI. CDR3 residues: CASSADRANTEAFF. As DNA, the CDR3 is TGTGCCAGCAGCGCCGACAGGGCCAACACTGAAGCTTTCTTT.

The chain employs TRBV7-9 and TRBJ2-7, with D unclear. Germline V gene lookup returns CDR1 SEHNR and CDR2 FQNEAQ (reference sequence). The V end lost 1 base, the J end lost 9 bases, and 13 bases lay between the germline ends. This CDR3 is 13 amino acids long. CDR3: CASSLDTASGQYF. The CDR3 DNA reads as TGTGCCAGCAGCTTAGACACCGCCTCGGGGCAGTACTTC.

V is TRBV28 and J is TRBJ1-6; D may be TRBD1 (6 bases). The V end was cut by 4 bases, the J end by 9 bases, with 10 bases between. This CDR3 contains 13 residues. Per germline, CDR1 MDHEN and CDR2 SYDVKM. The CDR3 region is CASSYTGSSPLHF. The CDR3 coding sequence is TGTGCCAGCAGTTATACAGGGAGTTCACCCCTCCACTTT. The entire variable domain, with the rest obtained from reference TRBV28 and TRBJ1-6, is as follows: DVKVTQSSRYLVKRTGEKVFLECVQDMDHENMFWYRQDPGLGLRLIYFSYDVKMKEKGDIPEGYSVSREKKERFSLILESASTNQTSMYLCASSYTGSSPLHFGNGTRLTVT.

The V and J genes are TRBV9 and TRBJ2-7; TRBD1 agrees at 8 bases. CDR1 is SGDLS and CDR2 is YYNGEE in the germline V gene. Germline trimming cut 0 bases from V and 7 bases from J; bases unmatched to any gene: 9. The CDR3 covers 15 residues. The CDR3 here is CASSVESTGGPEQYF. The CDR3 region has the DNA TGTGCCAGCAGCGTAGAGAGTACAGGGGGACCGGAGCAGTACTTC.

This clone has only one observation. The rearrangement joins TRBV28 to TRBJ1-4; D is unclear. This CDR3 is built from 12 residues. The germline gives CDR1 MDHEN, CDR2 SYDVKM. Trimming cost V 10 bases and J 8 bases, with 14 bases left between them. CDR3: CAIRTLREKLFF. In DNA form, the CDR3 reads TGTGCCATCAGAACCTTGCGGGAAAAACTGTTTTTT.

The CDR3 is CASRRDREGEQYF. The CDR3 bases are TGTGCCAGCAGAAGGGACAGGGAGGGCGAGCAGTACTTC. The rearrangement links TRBV6-5 to TRBJ2-7; TRBD1 matches at 9 bases. V trimming: 6 bases; J trimming: 6 bases; junction bases outside the gene matches: 6. The CDR3 is 13 amino acids. Germline V gene sequence: CDR1 MNHEY, CDR2 SVGAGI.

The chain has TRBV7-6 and TRBJ1-5; 8 nucleotides match TRBD1. Germline V lookup: CDR1 SGHVS, CDR2 FNYEAQ. The CDR3 runs 15 residues. J was trimmed by 0 bases and V by 4 bases; bases with no gene match: 2. CDR3 sequence reads: CASSYGQGSNQPQHF. The CDR3 DNA follows: TGTGCCAGCAGCTACGGACAGGGTAGCAATCAGCCCCAGCATTTT.

The sample holds a few counts of this clone. The chain couples TRBV28 to TRBJ2-1; 13 nucleotides agree with TRBD2. Germline V gives CDR1 MDHEN, CDR2 SYDVKM. Losses at the gene ends were 2 bases for V and 4 bases for J; bases not matched to a gene: 14. This CDR3 is 20 amino acids long. CDR3 amino acids: CASSLGPTGLAGAGYNEQFF. The DNA for the CDR3 is TGTGCCAGCAGTTTAGGGCCGACAGGACTAGCGGGAGCCGGATACAATGAGCAGTTCTTC.

Notes on this clone: A junction boundary mismatches the germline segment, possibly from a read error. Other DNA sequences within the sample encode an identical CDR3. The chain combines TRBV7-2 with TRBJ2-7; D call uncertain. This CDR3 is built from 12 residues. Germline V gene sequence: CDR1 SGHTA, CDR2 FQGNSA. In DNA form, the CDR3 reads TGCGCCAGCAGCTTTAACTACTACGAGCAGTACTTC. The encoded protein is CASSFNYYEQYF. The whole variable domain, remainder taken from reference TRBV7-2 and TRBJ2-7, is GAGVSQSPSNKVTEKGKDVELRCDPISGHTALYWYRQSLGQGLEFLIYFQGNSAPDKSGLPSDRFSAERTGGSVSTLTIQRTQQEDSAVYLCASSFNYYEQYFGPGTRLTVT.

This sequence joins TRBV7-7 and TRBJ2-5; the D gene is possibly TRBD1 (6 bases). Per germline, CDR1 SSHAT and CDR2 FNYEAQ (reference sequence). Trimming removed 3 bases from V and 4 bases from J, with 9 bases in between. The CDR3 spans 13 residues. CDR3 in amino acids: CASSFGRGETQYF. The CDR3 bases are TGTGCCAGCAGCTTTGGCAGGGGAGAGACCCAGTACTTC. Combining the CDR3 with reference TRBV7-7 and TRBJ2-5 gives the whole variable domain GAGVSQSPRYKVTKRGQDVTLRCDPISSHATLYWYQQALGQGPEFLTYFNYEAQPDKSGLPSDRFSAERPEGSISTLTIQRTEQRDSAMYRCASSFGRGETQYFGPGTRLLVL.

V is TRBV5-4 and J is TRBJ1-6; 7 bases fit TRBD1. V lost 4 bases and J lost 0; bases outside the gene matches: 7. Germline V CDR1 and CDR2: SGHNT, YYREEE (reference sequence). The CDR3 spans 17 residues. In nucleotides, the CDR3 is TGTGCCAGCAGCAGGACAGGCCTTAGCTCCTATAATTCACCCCTCCACTTT. It encodes CASSRTGLSSYNSPLHF.

CDR3 DNA: TGTGCCACCAGCAGATCTCTAGCGGGAGTACTCAATGAGCAGTTCTTC. This gives the protein CATSRSLAGVLNEQFF. The V gene is TRBV15, the J gene TRBJ2-1; 10 bases are a match to TRBD2. Unmatched junction bases numbered 7, after V lost 2 bases and J lost 6 bases. CDR3 length: 16 residues. Germline V gene lookup returns CDR1 LNHNV and CDR2 YYDKDF (reference sequence).

V and J are TRBV7-9 and TRBJ2-5, with no clear D. Germline assignment: CDR1 SEHNR and CDR2 FQNEAQ (reference sequence). Between the trimmed V and J ends, which lost 5 bases and 5 bases, there was a span of 15 bases. There are 14 residues in the CDR3. The CDR3 sequence is CASSKLGTPETQYF. The CDR3 DNA reads as TGTGCCAGCAGCAAACTGGGCACTCCGGAGACCCAGTACTTC.